This T cell receptor beta chain is drawn from a study of blood T cell repertoires in COVID-19 (dated by TCRdb to the early 2020s). About the study as a whole: Samples covering the acute and convalescent phases of COVID-19 were provided by collaborators in the United States, Italy and Spain. The repertoires were released in a freely available public database meant as a resource for research on the immune response to SARS-CoV-2. The prospective study material was composed of cDNA or gDNA derived from T cells, B-cell-depleted T cells, or PBMCs. The sample metadata nearly always contained a de-identified subject ID, COVID-19 status, age in years and sex. Samples came from the ongoing ImmuneRACE study (first 160 participants) plus 1,254 subjects from 6 global collaborators. Subjects who had been exposed to COVID-19, were actively infected with it, or had recovered from it provided the deeply sampled blood TCRbeta repertoires that made up the dataset. HLA class I and class II types, where available, came from metadata supplied by the sample provider rather than from assay-based typing. Results and caveats for the whole study, not just this receptor: Clinical and demographic metadata were provided uncurated, with the amount varying by source and participant.

TCRbeta CDR3 regions were amplified from genomic DNA using the immunoSEQ Assay, a bias-controlled multiplex PCR. On the study's bioinformatics: The number of nucleated cells in each sample was estimated from the amplification of reference gene primers within the assay. To quantify the absolute abundance of each unique TCRbeta CDR3 rearrangement, sequence reads were collapsed and filtered. For each sample, productive Simpson clonality was calculated as the square root of Simpson's diversity index across productive rearrangements. TCRdb obtained this table from immuneACCESS and retained in-frame rearrangements with V and J assigned. These tables miss some clones; where compared with another copy, unresolved V genes account for less than half of the shortfall, and the remainder is unexplained. V, J and clone size were drawn from that table, and D and trimming were deduced from the DNA. This sample gives a few hundred thousand clones in total; approximately 90% of them show up just once. Of the sample, approximately 1% is held by the ten largest clones.

In the prospective study, participants were about 18 to 90 years old, resided in about two dozen geographic areas of the United States, and were enrolled through a virtual design. Cohort assignment in the prospective study relied on participant-reported clinical history from a screening survey and a study questionnaire. For ImmuneRACE Cohort 3, a participant was defined as recovered based on two consecutive negative NP/OP PCR tests, clearance by a healthcare professional, or resolution of symptoms. In the prospective study, mobile phlebotomists collected whole blood, serum and a nasopharyngeal or oropharyngeal swab from each participant. Over a roughly two-month period, participants in the prospective study had the option of providing additional blood draws and questionnaires. Before DNA extraction, prospective study blood samples were shipped either frozen or at room temperature. At the junction V is shortened by 6 bases and J by 2 bases; bases outside the gene matches: 6. Via the germline V gene, CDR1 is MDHEN and CDR2 SYDVKM. Spanning cysteine to phenylalanine, the CDR3 consists of 14 amino acids. CDR3 DNA is the only sequence kept; it has 42 bases, read in frame from the first base.

Worth noting for this clone: Its antigen is currently not known. No qualities accompany the bases; no much larger clone lies one base away.

The chain joins TRBV28 to TRBJ2-7, with TRBD2 matching 8 junction bases. The specimen was PBMCs or T cells enriched from blood (not recorded which). The sequence was obtained from a man aged 18 to 29 who had recovered from COVID-19. The CDR3 has the sequence CASRGREEAYEQYF. The DNA reads TGTGCCAGCAGGGGGCGGGAGGAAGCCTACGAGCAGTACTTC.